This TCR beta chain appears in the sequencing data of a study of blood T cells in healthy people across ages. Study-wide findings and caveats: Naive T cell percentage showed a strong correlation with the diversity of TCR beta.

V was cut by 7 bases and J by 0 bases, with 19 bases left in between. The CDR3 extends over 16 amino acids. CDR1 is MNHEY and CDR2 is SMNVEV in the germline V gene (reference sequence). A second 7 to 11 cycle PCR used barcoded and J-beta primers. Every sample returned 2.5 million or more CDR3-containing paired-end reads. MiXCR, applied by TCRdb to the 5' RACE reads, yields one record per CDR3 protein. The sample yields over 600,000 distinct CDR3 sequences, about half seen once. This clonotype was picked up many times. The antigen remains unidentified. Sequencing was performed on blood. The chain couples TRBV27 to TRBJ2-7; a possible D gene is TRBD2 (6 bases). This clonotype was obtained from a man older than 75 in good health. CDR3 DNA sequence: TGTGCCAGCACCCCGGAGGGGCAGGGAAGCTCCTACGAGCAGTACTTC. Protein: CASTPEGQGSSYEQYF.